These 22 T cell receptor beta chains were all obtained from the same sample, sequenced in a study of CD8 T cells in ankylosing spondylitis. These receptors' antigens are unknown. One entry per CDR3 protein, called by TCRdb with MiXCR from the 5' RACE reads. The table has around 480,000 distinct CDR3 sequences, roughly 17% seen once. Points from the study as a whole: About 8 highly homologous variants made up a TCR beta motif, and this motif appeared characteristic of ankylosing spondylitis blood.

The sample taken for sequencing was blood, either unsorted or a sorted T cell fraction (not recorded which). All receptors come from a male donor with ankylosing spondylitis.

CDR3 loop: CASRRVTPGGELFF. CDR3 DNA: TGTGCCAGCAGGAGAGTAACACCTGGGGGGGAGCTGTTTTTT. The J gene is TRBJ2-2, the V gene TRBV28; D call uncertain. The V gene lost 6 bases and the J gene lost 8 bases, with 16 bases spanning the gap. Germline V gene data show CDR1 as MDHEN and CDR2 as SYDVKM. The CDR3 spans 14 residues. The whole variable domain, filled in from reference TRBV28 and TRBJ2-2, reads DVKVTQSSRYLVKRTGEKVFLECVQDMDHENMFWYRQDPGLGLRLIYFSYDVKMKEKGDIPEGYSVSREKKERFSLILESASTNQTSMYLCASRRVTPGGELFFGEGSRLTVL.

The V gene is TRBV30, the J gene TRBJ1-2, with a possible D match to TRBD1 (6 bases). Germline V gene sequence: CDR1 GTSNPN, CDR2 SVGIG (reference sequence). Trimming removed 0 bases from V and 7 bases from J, with 12 bases in between. This CDR3 contains 13 residues. Written as DNA, the CDR3 is TGTGCCTGGAGTGTACGGGGGGCCTCTGGCTACACCTTC. Encoded protein: CAWSVRGASGYTF.

The J gene is TRBJ2-7, the V gene TRBV18; D may be TRBD1 (6 bases). This CDR3 region has 13 residues. CDR1 KGHSH and CDR2 LQKENI come from the germline V gene. The V gene lost 2 bases and the J gene lost 5 bases, with 10 bases spanning the gap. CDR3: CASSPRNRDEQYF. For the CDR3, the DNA is TGTGCCAGCTCACCAAGGAACAGGGACGAGCAGTACTTC.

This clonotype was seen a few times. The V call is TRBV28, the J call TRBJ2-3, with 9 nucleotides matching TRBD2. J gave up 4 bases and V 3 bases, and 11 bases lay outside the gene matches. The CDR3 extends over 17 amino acids. From germline, CDR1 is MDHEN and CDR2 SYDVKM. The CDR3 coding sequence is TGTGCCAGCAGTTTGGCGGGGCGGGAGGGCCATCCAGATACGCAGTATTTT. It translates to CASSLAGREGHPDTQYF.

The V and J genes are TRBV20-1 and TRBJ2-5, with 7 nucleotides matching TRBD2. CDR3 size: 14 residues. The germline V gene has CDR1 DFQATT and CDR2 SNEGSKA (reference sequence). V was clipped by 4 bases and J by 4 bases; unmatched bases: 9. CDR3 amino acids: CSAKELAGGETQYF. The CDR3 DNA reads as TGCAGTGCTAAAGAATTAGCGGGTGGAGAGACCCAGTACTTC.

This chain links TRBV28 with TRBJ2-7; 10 bases map to TRBD2. Trimming at V came to 8 bases and at J to 4 bases, leaving 11 bases not matched to a gene. This CDR3 contains 15 residues. Germline-derived CDR1 and CDR2 are MDHEN and SYDVKM. DNA of the CDR3: TGTGCCAGCCAACCGCTAGCGGGAGTAGTGTACGAGCAGTACTTC. It specifies CASQPLAGVVYEQYF.

There are a few counts of this clonotype. The chain links TRBV28 to TRBJ2-6, with D perhaps matching TRBD1 (5 bases). The V end was cut by 5 bases, the J end by 0 bases, with 8 bases between. This CDR3 has 15 residues. The germline V gene has CDR1 MDHEN and CDR2 SYDVKM. The CDR3 region is CASSGTGSGANVLTF. The DNA of the CDR3 is TGTGCCAGCAGTGGAACAGGCTCTGGGGCCAACGTCCTGACTTTC.

In this sample, this clonotype turned up a few times. The chain joins TRBV18 to TRBJ2-4, with a weak D call TRBD1 (6 bases). This CDR3 contains 16 residues. The germline CDR1 and CDR2 sequences are KGHSH and LQKENI. Trimming removed 2 bases at V and 6 bases at J, with 17 bases between. This CDR3 reads CASSPYRGNEGNIQYF. The CDR3 coding sequence is TGTGCCAGCTCACCATATAGGGGGAACGAGGGAAACATTCAGTACTTC.

Remarks on this clonotype: A much larger clonotype is one base distant, so this may be a read error. The chain is built from TRBV20-1 and TRBJ2-1, with 8 nucleotides matching TRBD2. Germline V CDR1 and CDR2: DFQATT, SNEGSKA (reference sequence). This CDR3 region has 12 residues. Trimming took 3 bases from V and 5 from J; bases not matched to a gene: 0. The CDR3 sequence is CSASGGDNEQFF. CDR3 in DNA: TGCAGTGCTAGCGGGGGGGACAATGAGCAGTTCTTC.

This chain links TRBV15 with TRBJ1-1; 7 nucleotides agree with TRBD1. Per the germline V gene, CDR1 is LNHNV and CDR2 is YYDKDF (reference sequence). V lost 5 bases to trimming and J lost 8 bases; unmatched junction nucleotides: 8. The CDR3 totals 13 residues. In DNA, the CDR3 is TGTGCCACCAGCTTTCGACAGGGAGGGGAAGCTTTCTTT. It is translated as CATSFRQGGEAFF.

The chain has TRBV20-1 and TRBJ2-2; the match to TRBD2 covers 7 bases. Germline trimming cut 5 bases from V and 5 bases from J; bases unmatched to any gene: 5. Germline-derived CDR1 and CDR2 are DFQATT and SNEGSKA (reference sequence). The CDR3 covers 13 residues. CDR3 sequence (DNA): TGCAGTGCTGACAAGCGGGAAACCGGGGAGCTGTTTTTT. Its translation is CSADKRETGELFF.

V and J are TRBV2 and TRBJ1-1, with TRBD1 matching 8 bases. Trimming cost V 2 bases and J 5 bases; bases outside gene matches: 7. The CDR3 runs to 15 residues. CDR1 is SNHLY and CDR2 is FYNNEI in the germline V gene. In DNA form, the CDR3 reads TGTGCCAGCAGTGAAACCAGGGGGCGAGAAACTGAAGCTTTCTTT. Its protein is CASSETRGRETEAFF.

V and J are TRBV7-7 and TRBJ2-7, with D possibly being TRBD2 (5 bases). This CDR3 contains 14 residues. The germline CDR1 and CDR2 sequences are SSHAT and FNYEAQ (reference sequence). The V gene lost 9 bases and the J gene lost 7 bases, with 22 bases spanning the gap. Here the CDR3 DNA reads TGTGCCAGTCCTAAGAGGGATAACTACTGGGAGCAGTACTTC. Translating gives CASPKRDNYWEQYF.

The rearrangement links TRBV7-9 to TRBJ2-1; D perhaps matches TRBD1 (6 bases). The V gene lost 4 bases and the J gene lost 0 bases, with 13 bases spanning the gap. Germline V lookup: CDR1 SEHNR, CDR2 FQNEAQ (reference sequence). The CDR3 is made up of 16 amino acids. CDR3 in amino acids: CASSSLQGSSYNEQFF. DNA of the CDR3: TGTGCCAGCAGCTCCCTTCAGGGGAGCTCCTACAATGAGCAGTTCTTC.

This clonotype came up a few times. This chain connects TRBV29-1 to TRBJ2-1, with 7 bases aligning to TRBD1. Germline CDR1 reads SQVTM; CDR2 reads ANQGSEA. This CDR3 has 18 amino acids. With V trimmed by 2 bases and J by 8 bases, 21 bases remained unmatched. Here the CDR3 DNA reads TGCAGCGTTGAACCCAGGACCCGCCGCCAGGGGGTTACGGATGAGCAGTTCTTC. This codes for CSVEPRTRRQGVTDEQFF.

The rearrangement uses TRBV28 and TRBJ1-2; possible D gene TRBD1, 6 bases. CDR1 and CDR2 (germline): MDHEN, SYDVKM. This CDR3 is 13 amino acids long. V lost 6 bases and J 3 bases, leaving 11 bases between the germline ends. The CDR3 region is CASSWAGDYGYTF. The CDR3 bases are TGTGCCAGCAGCTGGGCAGGGGACTATGGCTACACCTTC.

J is TRBJ1-6 and V is TRBV27; 9 bases line up with TRBD1. Germline assignment: CDR1 MNHEY and CDR2 SMNVEV (reference sequence). This CDR3 is 18 amino acids long. Trimming cost V 8 bases and J 5 bases; bases outside gene matches: 16. This CDR3 reads CASARDRASGGHNSPLHF. In DNA, the CDR3 is TGTGCCAGCGCTCGGGACAGGGCTTCAGGTGGGCATAATTCACCCCTCCACTTT.

The genes are TRBV29-1 and TRBJ2-1; 7 bases map to TRBD2. Germline CDR1 and CDR2: SQVTM and ANQGSEA. The CDR3 has 13 residues. V shed 7 bases and J 3 bases; nucleotides not matched to a gene: 6. The DNA of the CDR3 is TGCAGCGGAGCGGGAAACGGCTACAATGAGCAGTTCTTC. It specifies CSGAGNGYNEQFF.

This clonotype came up many times. The rearrangement uses TRBV12-3 or TRBV12-4 and TRBJ2-2; 13 bases align to TRBD2. The CDR3 loop spans 16 amino acids. V was clipped by 5 bases and J by 3 bases; unmatched bases: 3. CDR3 in amino acids: CASSPTSGRDTGELFF. CDR3 DNA: TGTGCCAGCAGTCCCACTAGCGGGAGGGACACCGGGGAGCTGTTTTTT.

This clonotype was detected a few times. The V call is TRBV3-1, the J call TRBJ2-1; the D is unclear. The V end was cut by 1 base, the J end by 3 bases, with 4 bases between. The CDR3 is made up of 13 amino acids. CDR1 is LGHDT, CDR2 YNNKEL, per germline (reference sequence). This CDR3 reads CASSQAGYNEQFF. The DNA for the CDR3 is TGTGCCAGCAGCCAAGCGGGCTACAATGAGCAGTTCTTC.

This clonotype was observed a few times. The chain couples TRBV28 to TRBJ1-5, with unresolved D. This CDR3 spans 15 amino acids. Trimming took 6 bases from V and 1 from J, leaving 13 bases between them. Germline V gives CDR1 MDHEN, CDR2 SYDVKM. CDR3 sequence reads: CASRPTLGSNQPQHF. The CDR3 coding sequence is TGTGCCAGCAGACCAACCCTTGGGAGCAATCAGCCCCAGCATTTT.

This chain connects TRBV14 to TRBJ2-1; D is perhaps TRBD2 (5 bases). CDR1 is SGHDN and CDR2 is FVKESK in the germline V gene. CDR3 size: 17 residues. Trimming stripped 2 bases from V and 5 bases from J, with 19 bases between. CDR3 residues: CASSQLGVVEEHNEQFF. The CDR3 region has the DNA TGTGCCAGCAGCCAATTGGGTGTGGTGGAGGAACACAATGAGCAGTTCTTC.